The 10 T cell receptor beta chains reported below all come from one sample, sequenced in a study of T cell changes during pregnancy in multiple sclerosis. The protocol was immunoSEQ multiplex PCR, while the TCRdb copy is restricted to in-frame clones and leaves out a portion. This repertoire shows around 57,000 clones, about nine tenths found once; its top ten account for roughly 1.4%. The specimen was peripheral blood, collected after pregnancy. The receptors shown here come from a female donor in good health, enrolled as a control in a pregnancy study.

This chain uses TRBV19 with TRBJ2-1, with TRBD2 identical over 9 bases. The trim removed 7 bases at V and 0 bases at J, leaving 4 bases unmatched. The germline V gene has CDR1 LNHDA and CDR2 SQIVND (reference sequence). There are 15 residues in the CDR3. In nucleotides, the CDR3 is TGTGCCAGTAAAGCGACTAGCGGCTCCTACAATGAGCAGTTCTTC. It yields the protein CASKATSGSYNEQFF.

The chain is built from TRBV7-3 and TRBJ2-7, with D tentatively TRBD1 (6 bases). V lost 5 bases and J 2 bases, leaving 16 bases between the germline ends. This CDR3 comprises 15 residues. The germline gives CDR1 SGHTA, CDR2 FQGTGA. The DNA of the CDR3 is TGTGCCAGCAGCGTCCTTCCGGGACACACCTACGAGCAGTACTTC. It translates to CASSVLPGHTYEQYF.

The chain combines TRBV30 with TRBJ1-2, with D possibly TRBD1 on 6 matching bases. Between the trimmed V and J ends, which lost 2 bases and 10 bases, there was a span of 11 bases. Germline-derived CDR1 and CDR2 are GTSNPN and SVGIG (reference sequence). The CDR3 contains 11 residues. Here the CDR3 reads CAWSYGQYYTF. The CDR3 coding sequence is TGTGCCTGGAGTTACGGACAGTACTACACCTTC.

Details on this clone: Germline is not matched at one junction end, which may reflect a read error. The V gene is TRBV7-9, the J gene TRBJ1-5; perhaps TRBD1 as D (5 bases). Germline V CDR1 and CDR2: SEHNR, FQNEAQ (reference sequence). CDR3 length equals 15 residues. The CDR3 region has the DNA TGTGCCAGCAGCTTGGGGGGACCAGGGAATCTGCCCCAGCATTTT. Amino acid sequence: CASSLGGPGNLPQHF.

The chain joins TRBV29-1 to TRBJ1-5, with a possible D match to TRBD1 (6 bases). Trimming left V 7 bases short and J 3 bases short, with 10 bases between. The length of the CDR3 is 12 residues. Germline CDR1 SQVTM, CDR2 ANQGSEA. The CDR3 protein is CSGGQNNQPQHF. The DNA of the CDR3 is TGCAGCGGCGGACAGAACAATCAGCCCCAGCATTTT.

The chain has TRBV27 and TRBJ2-3; D possibly corresponds to TRBD1 (5 bases). The CDR3 spans 16 residues. Germline V gene lookup returns CDR1 MNHEY and CDR2 SMNVEV (reference sequence). V was pared by 2 bases and J by 2 bases, with 14 bases between. CDR3: CASSLARNRTTDTQYF. The CDR3 bases are TGTGCCAGCAGTTTAGCGCGTAACAGGACCACAGATACGCAGTATTTT.

This chain connects TRBV27 to TRBJ2-2; weak D call: TRBD2 (7 bases). This CDR3 comprises 16 residues. The germline V and J ends were trimmed by 7 bases and 2 bases, with 17 bases remaining between them. Germline CDR1 is MNHEY and CDR2 is SMNVEV (reference sequence). The CDR3 DNA is TGTGCCAGCACTCGAGGGGGGGCCCCCAACACCGGGGAGCTGTTTTTT. It encodes CASTRGGAPNTGELFF.

The rearrangement joins TRBV9 to TRBJ2-3; 9 bases are shared with TRBD2. The V gene's germline CDR1 is SGDLS and CDR2 YYNGEE. V shed 3 bases, J shed 5 bases, and the junction held 7 bases outside the gene matches. CDR3 length equals 15 residues. CDR3 bases: TGTGCCAGCAGCGGCGGCGGGGGGGCCGGAGATACGCAGTATTTT. Residues: CASSGGGGAGDTQYF.

CDR3 loop: CASSTTPGQVNTGELFF. The DNA for the CDR3 is TGTGCCAGTAGTACCACTCCGGGACAGGTGAACACCGGGGAGCTGTTTTTT. The rearrangement links TRBV19 to TRBJ2-2; 8 nucleotides match TRBD1. The CDR3 length is 17 residues. V was clipped by 4 bases and J by 1 base; unmatched bases: 8. Germline V gene sequence: CDR1 LNHDA, CDR2 SQIVND (reference sequence). The full variable domain, in which reference TRBV19 and TRBJ2-2 provide the parts outside the CDR3, is DGGITQSPKYLFRKEGQNVTLSCEQNLNHDAMYWYRQDPGQGLRLIYYSQIVNDFQKGDIAEGYSVSREKKESFPLTVTSAQKNPTAFYLCASSTTPGQVNTGELFFGEGSRLTVL.

The V and J genes are TRBV5-6 and TRBJ2-7; D is unresolved. Trimming stripped 0 bases from V and 2 bases from J, with 12 bases between. This CDR3 comprises 15 residues. Germline CDR1 is SGHDT and CDR2 is YYEEEE. DNA for the CDR3: TGTGCCAGCAGCTTGGTCGCGGAACCTCCCTACGAGCAGTACTTC. This sequence encodes CASSLVAEPPYEQYF.